This T cell receptor beta chain derives from a study of blood T cell repertoires in COVID-19. Study details: Acute and convalescent COVID-19 samples came from the United States, Italy and Spain.

The CDR3 has 15 amino acids. Germline lookup yields CDR1 MGHRA and CDR2 YSYEKL. Trimming removed 1 base at V and 3 bases at J, with 13 bases between. Here immunoSEQ multiplex PCR was the method, and the copy in TCRdb shows in-frame clones only, minus some. The repertoire holds some 270,000 clones, with 70% to 90% as singletons. In terms of age and location, participants ranged from about 18 to 95 years and lived in 24 US areas. Participants' own reports of clinical history determined their cohort assignment. The gene calls are TRBV4-1 and TRBJ2-7, with no clear D. The material sequenced was PBMCs or T cells enriched from blood (not recorded which). The receptor comes from a woman between 25 and 40 years old with acute COVID-19. The CDR3: CASSQVHESHYEQYF. CDR3 in DNA: TGCGCCAGCAGCCAAGTCCATGAGTCGCACTACGAGCAGTACTTC.